This T cell receptor beta chain derives from a study of vaccination effects on CD4 cells after COVID-19. Across the study: Sequencing followed a ViraFEST assay step that expanded antigen-specific CD4+ T cells with viral peptide pools. For each well, 1.5 million to 2 million PBMC were cultured with 10 IU/ml IL-2 and 8.5 to 10 ug/ml peptides. Study findings and constraints: Whether induced by infection or by vaccine, clones showed marked clonal contraction late after vaccination.

This clone was seen a few times. What it recognizes is unknown. V was trimmed by 2 bases and J by 6 bases, leaving 10 bases between them. CDR3 length equals 13 residues. CDR1 and CDR2 from the germline V gene are LGHNT and FRNRAP. Upon completion of 10 to 11 days in culture, CD4+ T cells were isolated. The cohort was immunized with two doses of either the BNT162b2 or mRNA-1273 vaccine. Half of the medium was exchanged for IL-2 medium on both days 3 and 7. The protocol was immunoSEQ multiplex PCR, while the TCRdb copy is restricted to in-frame clones and leaves out a portion. The table has 50,000 to 80,000 clones, around 85% seen once; the top ten hold about 2.5%.

The sample here was CD4+ T cells from PBMCs cultured without peptide, taken after COVID-19 vaccination. The TCR sequence derives from a human donor who received a COVID-19 vaccine. The J gene is TRBJ1-1, the V gene TRBV12-5, with D tentatively TRBD1 (6 bases). The CDR3 DNA sequence: TGTGCTAGTGGTTTGTCAACAGGGTCTGAAGCTTTCTTT. The encoded protein is CASGLSTGSEAFF.